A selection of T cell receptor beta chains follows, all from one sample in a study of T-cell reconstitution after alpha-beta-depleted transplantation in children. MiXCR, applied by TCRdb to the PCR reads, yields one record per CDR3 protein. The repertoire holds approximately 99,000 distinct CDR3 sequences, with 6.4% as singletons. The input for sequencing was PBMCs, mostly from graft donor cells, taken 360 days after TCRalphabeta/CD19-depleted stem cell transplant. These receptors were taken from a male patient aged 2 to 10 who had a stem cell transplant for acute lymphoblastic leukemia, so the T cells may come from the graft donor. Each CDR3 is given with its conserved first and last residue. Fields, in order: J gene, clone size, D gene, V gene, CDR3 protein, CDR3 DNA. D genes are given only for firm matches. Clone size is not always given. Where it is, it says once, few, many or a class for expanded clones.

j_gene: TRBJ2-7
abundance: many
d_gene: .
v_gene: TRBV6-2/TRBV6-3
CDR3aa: CASSITPGHEKDYEQYF
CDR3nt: TGTGCCAGCAGCATTACTCCGGGACACGAAAAAGACTACGAGCAGTACTTC

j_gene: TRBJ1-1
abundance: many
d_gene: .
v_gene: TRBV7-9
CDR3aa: CASSLGGSGTEAFF
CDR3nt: TGTGCCAGCAGCTTGGGGGGGAGTGGCACTGAAGCTTTCTTT

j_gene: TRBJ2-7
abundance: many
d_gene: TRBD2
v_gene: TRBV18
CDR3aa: CAIRGREGYF
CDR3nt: TGTGCCATCCGAGGAAGGGAGGGGTACTTC

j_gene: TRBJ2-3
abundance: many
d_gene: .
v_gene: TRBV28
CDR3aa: CASNGVEADTQYF
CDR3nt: TGTGCCAGCAACGGGGTGGAGGCAGATACGCAGTATTTT

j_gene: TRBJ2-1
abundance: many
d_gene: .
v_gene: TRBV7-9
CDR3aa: CASSISGSGEQFF
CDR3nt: TGTGCCAGCAGCATTAGTGGAAGTGGTGAGCAGTTCTTC

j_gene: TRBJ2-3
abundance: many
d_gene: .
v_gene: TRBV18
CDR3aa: CASSPGGGVTDTQYF
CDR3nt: TGTGCCAGCTCTCCCGGTGGAGGGGTGACAGATACGCAGTATTTT

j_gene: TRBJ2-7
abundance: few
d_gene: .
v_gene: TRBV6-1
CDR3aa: CASIRSTYEQYF
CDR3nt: TGTGCCAGCATTCGGTCCACCTACGAGCAGTACTTC

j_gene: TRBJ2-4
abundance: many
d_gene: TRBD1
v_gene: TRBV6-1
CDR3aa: CASSLTGRLAKNIQYF
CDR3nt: TGTGCCAGCAGCTTGACAGGGCGGTTGGCCAAAAACATTCAGTACTTC

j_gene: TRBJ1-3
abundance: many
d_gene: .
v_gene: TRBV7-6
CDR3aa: CASSLDGGSGNTIYF
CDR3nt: TGTGCCAGCAGCTTAGACGGGGGCTCTGGAAACACCATATATTTT

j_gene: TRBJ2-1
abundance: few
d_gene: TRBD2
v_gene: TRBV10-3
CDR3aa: CAIGQDAGVNNEQFF
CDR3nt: TGTGCCATCGGGCAGGACGCGGGAGTAAACAATGAGCAGTTCTTC

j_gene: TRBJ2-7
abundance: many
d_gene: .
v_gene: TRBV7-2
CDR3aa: CASSIRSVREQYF
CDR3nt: TGTGCCAGCTCGATTAGGTCCGTCCGGGAGCAGTACTTC

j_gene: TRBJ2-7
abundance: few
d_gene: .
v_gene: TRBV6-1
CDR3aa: CASSDDGGSYEQYF
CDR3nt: TGTGCCAGCAGTGATGATGGAGGGTCCTACGAGCAGTACTTC

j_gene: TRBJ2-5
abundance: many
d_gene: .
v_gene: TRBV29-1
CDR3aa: CSVGGRPLGAQYF
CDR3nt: TGCAGCGTTGGGGGACGGCCTCTGGGGGCCCAGTACTTC

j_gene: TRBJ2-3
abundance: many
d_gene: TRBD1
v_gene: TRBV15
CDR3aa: CATSTVPDRGFGDTQYF
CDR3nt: TGTGCCACCAGCACGGTCCCAGACAGGGGGTTTGGAGATACGCAGTATTTT

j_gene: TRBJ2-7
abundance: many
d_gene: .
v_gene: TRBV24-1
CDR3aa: CATSDGYEQYF
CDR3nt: TGTGCCACCTCGGACGGGTACGAGCAGTACTTC

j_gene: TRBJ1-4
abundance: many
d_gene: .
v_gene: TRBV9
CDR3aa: CASSSPISAPDEKLFF
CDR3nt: TGTGCCAGCAGCTCCCCGATCTCCGCTCCGGATGAAAAACTGTTTTTT

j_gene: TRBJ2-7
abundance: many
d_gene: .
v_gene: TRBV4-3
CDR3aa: CASSVEVGYEQYF
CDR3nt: TGCGCCAGCTCGGTTGAGGTTGGCTACGAGCAGTACTTC

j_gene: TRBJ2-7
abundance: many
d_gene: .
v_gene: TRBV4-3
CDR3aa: CASSQDRDYEQYF
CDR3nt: TGCGCCAGCAGCCAAGACAGGGACTACGAGCAGTACTTC

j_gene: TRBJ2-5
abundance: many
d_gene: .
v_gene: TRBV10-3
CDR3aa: CAISGTRQETQYF
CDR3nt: TGTGCCATCTCCGGGACACGCCAAGAGACCCAGTACTTC

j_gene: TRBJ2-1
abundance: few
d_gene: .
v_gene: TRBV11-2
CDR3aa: CASSSIRGPLGSYNEQFF
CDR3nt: TGTGCCAGCAGCTCCATACGGGGGCCCCTCGGCTCCTACAATGAGCAGTTCTTC

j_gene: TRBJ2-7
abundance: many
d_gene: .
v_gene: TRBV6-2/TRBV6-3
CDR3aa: CASSNKNRKQYF
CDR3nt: TGTGCCAGCAGTAACAAAAACAGGAAACAGTACTTC

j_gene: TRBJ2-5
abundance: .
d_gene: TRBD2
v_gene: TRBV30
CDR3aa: CAWNLGLAGEETQYF
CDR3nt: TGTGCCTGGAACCTGGGACTAGCGGGGGAAGAGACCCAGTACTTC

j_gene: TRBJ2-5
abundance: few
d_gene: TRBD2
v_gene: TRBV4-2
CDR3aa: CASGGLAGSRTQYF
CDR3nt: TGTGCCAGCGGGGGACTAGCGGGATCACGGACCCAGTACTTC

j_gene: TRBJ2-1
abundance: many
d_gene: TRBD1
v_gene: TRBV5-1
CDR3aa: CASRPRPGTAYNEQFF
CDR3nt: TGCGCCAGCCGCCCACGCCCCGGGACAGCGTACAATGAGCAGTTCTTC

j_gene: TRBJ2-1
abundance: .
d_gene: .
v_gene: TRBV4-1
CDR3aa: CATSQPLWTLDNEQFF
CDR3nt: TGCGCCACCAGCCAACCCCTTTGGACGTTAGACAATGAGCAGTTCTTC

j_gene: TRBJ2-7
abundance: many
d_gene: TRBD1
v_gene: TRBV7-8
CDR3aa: CASSLLDWTGRYEQYF
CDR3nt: TGTGCCAGCAGCTTATTAGACTGGACAGGGAGATACGAGCAGTACTTC

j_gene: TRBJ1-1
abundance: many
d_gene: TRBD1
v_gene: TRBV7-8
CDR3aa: CASSSTGVEAFF
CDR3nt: TGTGCCAGCAGCTCGACAGGGGTAGAAGCTTTCTTT

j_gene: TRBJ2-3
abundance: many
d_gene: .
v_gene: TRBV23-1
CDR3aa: CAGREHTDTQYF
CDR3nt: TGCGCCGGCAGGGAGCACACAGATACGCAGTATTTT

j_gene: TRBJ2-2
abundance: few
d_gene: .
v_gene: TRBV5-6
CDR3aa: CASSREGASGGANTGELFF
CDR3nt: TGTGCCAGCAGTCGCGAGGGTGCTAGTGGGGGCGCGAACACCGGGGAGCTGTTTTTT

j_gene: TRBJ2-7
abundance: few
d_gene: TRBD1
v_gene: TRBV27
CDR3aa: CASSRRDRDEQYF
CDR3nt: TGTGCCAGCAGTCGCCGGGACAGGGATGAGCAGTACTTC

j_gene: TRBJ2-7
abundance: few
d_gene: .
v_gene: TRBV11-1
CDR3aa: CASSLAPQAYEQYF
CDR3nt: TGTGCCAGCAGCTTAGCCCCACAGGCCTACGAGCAGTACTTC